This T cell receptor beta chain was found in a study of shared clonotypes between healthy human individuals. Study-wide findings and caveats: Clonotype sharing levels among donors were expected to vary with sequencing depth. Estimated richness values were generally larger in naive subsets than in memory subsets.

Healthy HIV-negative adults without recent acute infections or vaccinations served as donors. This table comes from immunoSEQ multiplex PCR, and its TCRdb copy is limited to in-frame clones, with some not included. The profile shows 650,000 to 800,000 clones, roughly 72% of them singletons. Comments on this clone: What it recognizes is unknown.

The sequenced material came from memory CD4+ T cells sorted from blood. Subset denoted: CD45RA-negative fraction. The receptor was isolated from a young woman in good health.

CDR3 nucleotides: TGTGCCAGCAGCTTGGGGCTAGCGAGAAACCCTAGCACAGATACGCAGTATTTT. Its protein is CASSLGLARNPSTDTQYF. The chain joins TRBV5-6 to TRBJ2-3; the D gene is possibly TRBD2 (6 bases). Trimming pared 0 bases from V and 0 bases from J, leaving 17 bases between. The CDR3 covers 18 residues. Germline V gene data show CDR1 as SGHDT and CDR2 as YYEEEE.